This T cell receptor (beta chain) was recorded in a study of CD8 T cells in Susac syndrome. The V gene lost 4 bases and the J gene lost 0 bases, with 9 bases spanning the gap. Germline V gene data show CDR1 as SQVTM and CDR2 as ANQGSEA. The CDR3 loop spans 13 amino acids. Sequencing of TCR beta was performed on blood CD8+ and CD4+ T cells. The control group consisted of healthy donors matched for age and sex. Purification of the CD8+ and CD4+ T cells relied on negative isolation, and TEMRA cells underwent FACS enrichment. RNA in amounts of about 0.45 to 1 ug was reverse transcribed with random hexamers. By means of immunoSEQ multiplex PCR, TCR beta CDR3 spanning 54 Vbeta and 13 Jbeta underwent amplification. TCRdb redid the calling of the immunoSEQ multiplex PCR reads with MiXCR, one entry per CDR3 protein. The table has 95,000 or so distinct CDR3 sequences, about 93% seen once.

The sequenced sample was CD8+ T cells from PBMCs. The V call is TRBV29-1, the J call TRBJ1-1, with a weak D call TRBD1 (6 bases). The TCR originated in a human donor in good health. The CDR3 spells CSVAGEMNTEAFF. The CDR3 DNA reads TGCAGCGTTGCAGGGGAAATGAACACTGAAGCTTTCTTT. The variable domain in full, completed from reference TRBV29-1 and TRBJ1-1, reads SAVISQKPSRDICQRGTSLTIQCQVDSQVTMMFWYRQQPGQSLTLIATANQGSEATYESGFVIDKFPISRPNLTFSTLTVSNMSPEDSSIYLCSVAGEMNTEAFFGQGTRLTVV.